The sequence of this T cell receptor beta chain was determined in a study of T cell responses to AZD1222 COVID-19 vaccine. Whole-study findings and limits: Only five to seven AZD1222 recipients tested seropositive at baseline. Spike-specific TCR breadth and depth went up after people got two AZD1222 doses. The sample set comprised mostly white British donors with more females, and clonal diversity was possibly underestimated.

CDR1 and CDR2 from the germline V gene are SGHNT and YYREEE (reference sequence). This CDR3 has 15 amino acids. V lost 5 bases to trimming and J lost 4 bases; unmatched junction nucleotides: 11. The table lists this clone with a count of one. Its target is unknown. Generated by immunoSEQ multiplex PCR, the TCRdb table keeps only in-frame clones and is missing some. Counted here are 120,000 to 150,000 clones, 91% occurring once; the ten biggest clones make up 3.5% to 4%. The origin of this receptor is an adult who received the AZD1222 COVID-19 vaccine. V gene TRBV5-4 combines with J gene TRBJ1-2; 7 positions match TRBD1. The sample here was peripheral blood, taken 28 days after the second AZD1222 dose. The CDR3 here is CASRHRQGSSYGYTF. As DNA, the CDR3 is TGTGCCAGCAGACACCGACAGGGTTCTAGCTATGGCTACACCTTC.